This is a list of T cell receptor beta chains from one sample in a study of blood T cell repertoires in COVID-19. Measured with immunoSEQ multiplex PCR; TCRdb has only the in-frame clones, and not every one. The data hold about 120,000 clones, with roughly 83% observed a single time. Sequenced: peripheral blood. These receptor sequences come from a woman older than 75 with acute or convalescent COVID-19. The conserved cysteine and the conserved F or W are not part of the CDR3 here.

v_call | cdr3_aa
TRBV19 | ASSIVNYGYT
TRBV5-1 | ASSLGDSSGNTIY
TRBV28 | ASSFLAGMNTGELF
TRBV20-1 | SASGSGSTDTQY
TRBV24-1 | ATSDGDTKETQY
TRBV10-2 | ASSMTGMFSPLH
TRBV28 | ASSWGRGGSPLH
TRBV18 | ASRGGQSSGSEDTQY
TRBV19 | ASIRQGEAF
TRBV6-5 | ASSQSGTTYEQY
TRBV6-2/TRBV6-3 | ASSYGGAGLF
TRBV19 | ASRYLNQPQH
TRBV18 | ASSPPGQGREKLF
TRBV6-2/TRBV6-3 | ASSRTGGVPHEQF
TRBV5-4 | ASSSTGDSYNEQF
TRBV18 | ASSFDRISGNTIY
TRBV4-3 | ASSQDTRSNEQF
TRBV6-5 | ASAVQEPSADTQY
TRBV2 | ASSFWTGTNEQY
TRBV7-2 | ASGAGQLETQY
TRBV19 | ASSIARQSNTEAF
TRBV3-1/TRBV3-2 | ASSQDSLAVGTQY
TRBV28 | ASRNSPNEKLF
TRBV5-6 | ASSLAGSETQY
TRBV10-3 | AISESTRVNTEAF
TRBV18 | ASSPVGQGANPYGYT
TRBV30 | AWSVGTGAYYEQY
TRBV7-9 | ASSSTLSGYEQY
TRBV15 | ATSRGAGDQETQY
TRBV27 | ASSTFVGGEQY
TRBV19 | ASSVRDTIY
TRBV11-2 | ASSLAGSYEQY
TRBV9 | ASSPTGLLNYGYT
TRBV5-8 | ASSFPRGTGANVLT
TRBV11-3 | ASSLDSPRHREAF
TRBV19 | ASSMDRGGYGYT
TRBV4-3 | ASSPGQMNTEAF
TRBV15 | ATSRRQSYEQY
TRBV5-1 | ASSFTGNTEAF
TRBV5-1 | ASSLYPRAYGYT
TRBV19 | ASKESGGRAFYEQY
TRBV25-1 | ASSDSGQGGDSPLH
TRBV5-1 | ASSQGTGNNEQF
TRBV4-2 | ASSQEAGRTEAF
TRBV5-5 | ASSLRGAPLLEQY
TRBV11-2 | ASSPRGSPSETQY
TRBV4-2 | ASSQDRSKGYGYT
TRBV12-3/TRBV12-4 | ASSPQGAFEAF
TRBV28 | ATLLSAPSTYEQY
TRBV29-1 | SVQEVVNTEAF
TRBV6-5 | ASNRDRQETQY
TRBV19 | ASRPRDRGFNQPQH
TRBV12-3/TRBV12-4 | ASSLVRASEAF
TRBV28 | ASSLAASGGGPGELF
TRBV2 | ASTRQGGSPLH
TRBV12-2 | ASRLGGVGGNTIY
TRBV6-5 | ASRGTGEGLAEAF
TRBV7-8 | ASSFLGSPYNEQF
TRBV7-6 | ASSTEQGFVGETQY